These 31 T cell receptor beta chains were sequenced from one sample in a study of T cell responses to AZD1222 COVID-19 vaccine. The data were produced by immunoSEQ multiplex PCR, yet TCRdb's version contains in-frame clones alone and is incomplete. The table has approximately 90,000 clones, about 92% seen once. The material was peripheral blood, obtained on day 0 of AZD1222 vaccination. The receptors shown here come from an adult in good health.

V usage is TRBV19 and J usage is TRBJ1-1; weak D call: TRBD1 (6 bases). Germline CDR1 reads LNHDA; CDR2 reads SQIVND (reference sequence). This CDR3 spans 14 amino acids. Trimming left V 8 bases short and J 1 base short, with 14 bases between. The CDR3: CASEGGTANTEAFF. CDR3 sequence (DNA): TGTGCCAGTGAGGGGGGGACGGCGAACACTGAAGCTTTCTTT.

V and J are TRBV2 and TRBJ2-2, with D possibly matching TRBD1 (6 bases). The V end was cut by 6 bases, the J end by 1 base, with 9 bases between. The CDR3 length is 14 residues. Germline lookup yields CDR1 SNHLY and CDR2 FYNNEI. As DNA, the CDR3 is TGTGCCAGCAGATTACAGGGGAACACCGGGGAGCTGTTTTTT. Translation gives CASRLQGNTGELFF.

The V call is TRBV6-1, the J call TRBJ1-2; D is perhaps TRBD1 (6 bases). Germline V gives CDR1 MNHNS, CDR2 SASEGT. The CDR3 length is 15 residues. Trimming pared 3 bases from V and 8 bases from J, leaving 19 bases between. For the CDR3, the DNA is TGTGCCAGCAGTGACGCCTTGATGGGGGGCGGCGGCTACACCTTC. Translating gives CASSDALMGGGGYTF.

V gene TRBV5-5 combines with J gene TRBJ1-2; maybe TRBD1 (5 bases). CDR3 length equals 13 residues. Germline V CDR1 and CDR2: SGHKS, YYEKEE (reference sequence). The ends were cut back, 5 bases at V and 6 bases at J, with 14 bases in the middle. In nucleotides, the CDR3 is TGTGCCAGCAGTAGGGCAGGGAGGGATGGCTACACCTTC. Residues: CASSRAGRDGYTF.

V and J are TRBV7-8 and TRBJ1-2; 9 positions match TRBD1. The germline gives CDR1 SGHVS, CDR2 FQNEAQ. V lost 3 bases to trimming and J lost 5 bases; unmatched junction nucleotides: 10. The CDR3 extends over 16 amino acids. This chain's CDR3 is CASSLEGQGNLYGYTF. CDR3 sequence (DNA): TGTGCCAGCAGCTTGGAGGGACAGGGCAATCTATATGGCTACACCTTC.

The chain couples TRBV6-5 to TRBJ2-1, with D maybe TRBD1 (5 bases). Trimming stripped 0 bases from V and 9 bases from J, with 18 bases between. Germline loops: CDR1 MNHEY, CDR2 SVGAGI. The CDR3 is made up of 16 amino acids. The CDR3, as DNA: TGTGCCAGCAGTTACTCGATAGAAAAGGGGTATACTGAGCAGTTCTTC. Protein: CASSYSIEKGYTEQFF.

The chain links TRBV7-2 to TRBJ1-3; tentatively, D is TRBD1 (5 bases). V lost 5 bases to trimming and J lost 0 bases, with 8 bases between them. The CDR3 totals 14 residues. The germline gives CDR1 SGHTA, CDR2 FQGNSA. The CDR3 loop is CASSLDSSGNTIYF. CDR3 nucleotides: TGTGCCAGCAGCCTCGACAGCTCTGGAAACACCATATATTTT.

The chain recombines TRBV6-6 with TRBJ2-1; D might be TRBD1 (6 bases). CDR1 MNHNY and CDR2 SVGAGI come from the germline V gene (reference sequence). The V end was cut by 5 bases, the J end by 0 bases, with 17 bases between. This CDR3 is built from 17 residues. The CDR3 spells CASSPSPGHHSYNEQFF. The DNA of the CDR3 is TGTGCCAGCAGTCCCTCCCCGGGACACCACTCCTACAATGAGCAGTTCTTC.

The chain combines TRBV13 with TRBJ1-1; D is undetermined. Germline CDR1 and CDR2: PRHDT and FYEKMQ (reference sequence). V was trimmed by 5 bases and J by 0 bases, leaving 16 bases between them. The length of the CDR3 is 16 residues. In nucleotides, the CDR3 is TGTGCCAGCAGCGCTAAAGGCGGGTCGATGAACACTGAAGCTTTCTTT. The encoded protein is CASSAKGGSMNTEAFF.

The chain uses TRBV27 and TRBJ1-2; 7 positions match TRBD1. The CDR3 has 16 amino acids. V shed 4 bases and J 3 bases; nucleotides not matched to a gene: 11. The germline V gene encodes CDR1 MNHEY and CDR2 SMNVEV (reference sequence). CDR3 residues: CASSYRTGRGDYGYTF. The CDR3, as DNA: TGTGCCAGCAGTTACCGGACGGGCAGGGGGGACTATGGCTACACCTTC.

This clone was seen only once. V gene TRBV5-1 combines with J gene TRBJ2-2; D remains unclear. Germline CDR1 is SGHRS and CDR2 is YFSETQ. With 0 bases removed from V and 5 bases from J, the gap between germline ends came to 11 bases. The CDR3 contains 15 residues. The CDR3 nucleotides are TGCGCCAGCAGCTTGGCCTCCGGGCTAACCGGGGAGCTGTTTTTT. It translates to CASSLASGLTGELFF.

V gene TRBV30 combines with J gene TRBJ2-2; 11 bases align to TRBD1. CDR1 is GTSNPN and CDR2 is SVGIG in the germline V gene (reference sequence). V lost 4 bases to trimming and J lost 6 bases; unmatched junction nucleotides: 4. The CDR3 runs 14 residues. The CDR3 sequence is CAWKGQGVPGELFF. The CDR3 DNA reads as TGTGCCTGGAAGGGACAGGGGGTCCCCGGGGAGCTGTTTTTT.

The V call is TRBV6-5, the J call TRBJ2-3, with D uncertain. Per germline, CDR1 MNHEY and CDR2 SVGAGI. Trimming stripped 6 bases from V and 2 bases from J, with 6 bases between. The CDR3 loop spans 12 amino acids. CDR3 sequence (DNA): TGTGCCAGCAGCAAAACCACAGATACGCAGTATTTT. Its translation: CASSKTTDTQYF.

The chain recombines TRBV5-1 with TRBJ1-6; unclear D gene. V was shortened by 0 bases and J by 17 bases, with 18 bases between the two germline ends. Germline V lookup: CDR1 SGHRS, CDR2 YFSETQ. CDR3 length equals 14 residues. CDR3 nucleotides: TGCGCCAGCAGCTTGGGGCAACCGCCGAATAGGGTCCACTTT. It yields the protein CASSLGQPPNRVHF.

This chain links TRBV7-7 with TRBJ2-1; 14 bases are a match to TRBD2. The germline gives CDR1 SSHAT, CDR2 FNYEAQ (reference sequence). V was pared by 6 bases and J by 8 bases, with 6 bases of the junction left unmatched. CDR3 size: 15 residues. DNA for the CDR3: TGTGCCAGCAGTCAAGGGACTAGCGGGAGCCATGAGCAGTTCTTC. As protein: CASSQGTSGSHEQFF.

In the case of this clone: The same CDR3 can be traced to other DNA sequences in this sample. The CDR3 nucleotides are TGTGCCAGCAGTTACAGGGGGCAGGGCACAGATACGCAGTATTTT. Amino acids: CASSYRGQGTDTQYF. The chain recombines TRBV6-5 with TRBJ2-3; 7 nucleotides match TRBD1. CDR3 length equals 15 residues. J gave up 1 base and V 2 bases, and 3 bases lay outside the gene matches. Per the germline V gene, CDR1 is MNHEY and CDR2 is SVGAGI.

This chain uses TRBV5-6 with TRBJ1-1; maybe TRBD1 (6 bases). This CDR3 comprises 15 residues. The germline V and J ends were trimmed by 0 bases and 0 bases, with 9 bases remaining between them. Germline CDR1 and CDR2: SGHDT and YYEEEE. The CDR3 sequence is CASSLGQGLNTEAFF. CDR3 nucleotide sequence: TGTGCCAGCAGCTTGGGTCAGGGGTTGAACACTGAAGCTTTCTTT.

V and J are TRBV2 and TRBJ1-4, with unresolved D. The CDR3 totals 13 residues. Germline CDR1 reads SNHLY; CDR2 reads FYNNEI. The V gene lost 7 bases and the J gene lost 8 bases, with 14 bases spanning the gap. CDR3 DNA sequence: TGTGCCAGCATCTTGGAGACGGCGGAAAAACTGTTTTTT. As protein: CASILETAEKLFF.

This clone was counted between two and nine times. The chain joins TRBV30 to TRBJ2-3; no definite D call. The V end lost 0 bases, the J end lost 8 bases, and 9 bases lay between the germline ends. The CDR3 spans 12 residues. Per the germline V gene, CDR1 is GTSNPN and CDR2 is SVGIG (reference sequence). The CDR3 nucleotides are TGTGCCTGGAGTGTACTCTCGGGTACGCAGTATTTT. Encoded protein: CAWSVLSGTQYF.

The V and J genes are TRBV30 and TRBJ2-2, with D possibly being TRBD1 or TRBD2 (5 bases each). CDR3 length: 16 amino acids. V shed 7 bases and J shed 0 bases, with 18 bases lying between them. Germline lookup yields CDR1 GTSNPN and CDR2 SVGIG (reference sequence). The CDR3 nucleotides are TGTGCCTTCCGGGACGGAAGGCAAGCGAACACCGGGGAGCTGTTTTTT. It codes for CAFRDGRQANTGELFF.

This clone was detected once. The chain has TRBV7-9 and TRBJ2-7; no firm D call. The CDR3 has 14 residues. Trimming shortened V by 1 base and J by 0 bases, and 7 bases separated the two germline ends. Germline CDR1 SEHNR, CDR2 FQNEAQ (reference sequence). CDR3 coding DNA: TGTGCCAGCAGCTTAGACGGCTACTCCTACGAGCAGTACTTC. Protein: CASSLDGYSYEQYF.

The chain has TRBV7-6 and TRBJ2-7, with D perhaps matching TRBD1 (6 bases). The germline gives CDR1 SGHVS, CDR2 FNYEAQ. The CDR3 length is 13 residues. The germline V and J ends were trimmed by 1 base and 6 bases, with 10 bases remaining between them. The DNA of the CDR3 is TGTGCCAGCAGCTTAGTCAGGGGCTCCGAGCAGTACTTC. Residues: CASSLVRGSEQYF.

The gene calls are TRBV6-2 or TRBV6-3 and TRBJ2-1; 14 bases align to TRBD2. This CDR3 region has 18 residues. Germline loops: CDR1 MNHEY, CDR2 SVGEGT. With 5 bases clipped from V and 6 bases from J, the junction kept 12 bases outside the gene matches. The CDR3 spells CASSRRGTSGGGGNEQFF. DNA for the CDR3: TGTGCCAGCAGTCGGAGAGGGACTAGCGGGGGAGGGGGCAATGAGCAGTTCTTC.

This chain uses TRBV4-1 with TRBJ1-4; D is unresolved. Trimming cost V 0 bases and J 16 bases, with 15 bases left between them. Germline lookup yields CDR1 MGHRA and CDR2 YSYEKL. The CDR3 loop spans 13 amino acids. The CDR3 sequence is CASSQELGSAAFF. The CDR3 DNA is TGCGCCAGCAGCCAAGAATTGGGGTCAGCGGCGTTTTTT.

The CDR3 loop reads CASSSGTNTEAFF. The CDR3 DNA reads as TGTGCCAGCAGTTCGGGGACAAACACTGAAGCTTTCTTT. V and J are TRBV28 and TRBJ1-1; tentatively, D is TRBD1 (6 bases). Per the germline V gene, CDR1 is MDHEN and CDR2 is SYDVKM. CDR3 length equals 13 residues. V shed 4 bases and J shed 2 bases, with 8 bases lying between them.

This clone was observed a single time. This chain links TRBV10-2 with TRBJ2-7, with TRBD1 as a possible D gene (6 bases). The germline V gene encodes CDR1 WSHSY and CDR2 SAAADI. CDR3 length equals 12 residues. V was shortened by 5 bases and J by 4 bases, with 9 bases between the two germline ends. CDR3 loop: CASSWQGYEQYF. As DNA, the CDR3 is TGCGCCAGCAGTTGGCAGGGGTACGAGCAGTACTTC.

The V call is TRBV18, the J call TRBJ2-5, with 8 bases lining up with TRBD1. Germline CDR1 reads KGHSH; CDR2 reads LQKENI. V gave up 3 bases and J gave up 4 bases; unmatched junction bases: 4. The CDR3 sequence is 14 residues long. Here the CDR3 reads CASSPTGGGETQYF. CDR3 in DNA: TGTGCCAGCTCACCTACAGGGGGTGGAGAGACCCAGTACTTC.

This clone was detected only once. The J gene is TRBJ1-2, the V gene TRBV9, with D unclear. Germline CDR1 reads SGDLS; CDR2 reads YYNGEE. The CDR3 spans 14 residues. Trimming shortened V by 4 bases and J by 8 bases, and 18 bases separated the two germline ends. CDR3 protein: CASSPYEPWKGYTF. The CDR3 DNA follows: TGTGCCAGCAGCCCGTACGAACCATGGAAAGGCTACACCTTC.

This sequence joins TRBV5-8 and TRBJ1-1; tentative D call: TRBD1 (5 bases). The length of the CDR3 is 15 residues. The germline gives CDR1 SGHTS, CDR2 YDEGEE. Trimming cost V 6 bases and J 1 base, with 16 bases left between them. The CDR3 nucleotides are TGTGCCAGCATCTCCCCGGGACGGACGAACACTGAAGCTTTCTTT. Translation: CASISPGRTNTEAFF. The full variable domain, its missing parts supplied by reference TRBV5-8 and TRBJ1-1, is EAGVTQSPTHLIKTRGQQATLRCSPISGHTSVYWYQQALGLGLQFLLWYDEGEERNRGNFPPRFSGRQFPNYSSELNVNALELEDSALYLCASISPGRTNTEAFFGQGTRLTVV.

This chain links TRBV4-1 with TRBJ2-1, with TRBD2 matching 7 bases. This CDR3 region has 16 residues. The V gene end was trimmed by 2 bases and the J gene end by 5 bases; junction bases not matched to a gene: 9. Germline CDR1 is MGHRA and CDR2 is YSYEKL. Written as DNA, the CDR3 is TGCGCCAGCAGCCAACCGACTAGCAAGAATCACAATGAGCAGTTCTTC. As protein: CASSQPTSKNHNEQFF.

The V gene is TRBV27, the J gene TRBJ2-7; D possibly uses TRBD1 or TRBD2 (5 bases each). The V gene lost 0 bases and the J gene lost 2 bases, with 14 bases spanning the gap. The CDR3 sequence is 16 residues long. Germline V gives CDR1 MNHEY, CDR2 SMNVEV (reference sequence). The CDR3 loop reads CASSLSPPGLPYEQYF. The CDR3 DNA sequence: TGTGCCAGCAGTTTATCGCCCCCGGGGCTACCCTACGAGCAGTACTTC.